The subject of this entry is one T cell receptor beta chain. This record comes from a study of blood T cell repertoires in COVID-19. The table came from immunoSEQ multiplex PCR; TCRdb's copy has only in-frame clones and leaves some out. The data hold about 98,000 clones, with over 70% observed a single time. Germline assignment: CDR1 SGHRS and CDR2 YFSETQ. Trimming removed 2 bases from V and 6 bases from J; junction bases left unmatched: 4. The CDR3 loop spans 14 amino acids. The chain combines TRBV5-1 with TRBJ2-1; TRBD1 agrees at 8 bases. Sequencing was done on a sample of peripheral blood. The receptor was isolated from a man aged 60-69 years with acute or convalescent COVID-19. The CDR3 reads CASSLGTGSNEQFF. The CDR3 DNA is TGCGCCAGCAGCTTAGGGACAGGAAGCAATGAGCAGTTCTTC.